This T cell receptor (beta chain) was sequenced in a study of identical twins. TCRdb fed the 5' RACE reads into MiXCR, producing one record per CDR3 protein. The repertoire holds a few hundred thousand distinct CDR3 sequences, with around 9.7% as singletons. This clonotype was found many times. This CDR3 region has 14 residues. CDR1 is SGHAT, CDR2 FQNNGV, per germline. Germline trimming cut 5 bases from V and 8 bases from J; bases unmatched to any gene: 4. The sample taken for sequencing was naive T cells sorted from blood. This rearrangement joins TRBV11-2 to TRBJ1-6; 9 positions agree with TRBD1. The TCR originated in a woman in her 50s in good health. The CDR3 sequence is CASSGQGLYSPLHF. CDR3 nucleotide sequence: TGTGCCAGCAGCGGACAGGGGCTTTATTCACCCCTCCACTTT.